Presented here are 21 T cell receptor beta chains from one specimen sequenced in a study of shared clonotypes between healthy human individuals. Assay used: immunoSEQ multiplex PCR; TCRdb lists only in-frame clones, some missing. The sample holds about 1.1 million clones, approximately 78% seen once. The sample consisted of memory CD4+ T cells from PBMCs. Subset denoted: CD45RA-negative fraction. Every receptor here comes from a man between 18 and 29 years old in good health. Some clones in this sample may be carry-over from other donors' samples.

CDR3 in DNA: TGTGCCAGCAGCCATCGGACAGGGATTGGAAACACCATATATTTT. It codes for CASSHRTGIGNTIYF. The chain recombines TRBV7-9 with TRBJ1-3; TRBD1 agrees at 8 bases. Germline-derived CDR1 and CDR2 are SEHNR and FQNEAQ (reference sequence). V was clipped by 5 bases and J by 3 bases; unmatched bases: 6. The CDR3 consists of 15 residues.

This clone has a single count. The genes are TRBV5-8 and TRBJ2-7; 12 bases align to TRBD1. The trim removed 3 bases at V and 4 bases at J, leaving 11 bases unmatched. The germline V gene has CDR1 SGHTS and CDR2 YDEGEE. There are 17 residues in the CDR3. The CDR3 DNA reads as TGTGCCAGCAGCTCTCGGCCGGGACAGGGGGCTTCTTACGAGCAGTACTTC. As protein: CASSSRPGQGASYEQYF. The full variable domain, in which reference TRBV5-8 and TRBJ2-7 provide the parts outside the CDR3, is EAGVTQSPTHLIKTRGQQATLRCSPISGHTSVYWYQQALGLGLQFLLWYDEGEERNRGNFPPRFSGRQFPNYSSELNVNALELEDSALYLCASSSRPGQGASYEQYFGPGTRLTVT.

V is TRBV5-1 and J is TRBJ2-7, with D possibly matching TRBD2 (6 bases). The CDR3 runs to 14 residues. CDR1 is SGHRS, CDR2 YFSETQ, per germline. Trimming left V 5 bases short and J 3 bases short, with 15 bases between. CDR3 bases: TGCGCCAGCAGTGTACGGGGGAATATCTACGAGCAGTACTTC. This translates into CASSVRGNIYEQYF. The complete variable domain, with remaining parts taken from reference TRBV5-1 and TRBJ2-7, reads KAGVTQTPRYLIKTRGQQVTLSCSPISGHRSVSWYQQTPGQGLQFLFEYFSETQRNKGNFPGRFSGRQFSNSRSEMNVSTLELGDSALYLCASSVRGNIYEQYFGPGTRLTVT.

The chain links TRBV5-1 to TRBJ2-5; 8 nucleotides match TRBD2. Germline V CDR1 and CDR2: SGHRS, YFSETQ. The CDR3 runs 15 residues. The V segment lost 7 bases and the J segment 3 bases; nucleotides outside the gene matches: 11. CDR3 nucleotides: TGCGCCAGCTTGGGTTCCGGGAGGGCGGAAGAGACCCAGTACTTC. Protein sequence: CASLGSGRAEETQYF.

This clone has just a few counts. The chain is built from TRBV4-3 and TRBJ1-1; TRBD1 might be the D (5 bases). Trimming shortened V by 0 bases and J by 10 bases, and 15 bases separated the two germline ends. The V gene's germline CDR1 is LGHNA and CDR2 YSLEER. The CDR3 spans 14 residues. The chain's CDR3 is CASSQEGTRGRAFF. The CDR3 coding sequence is TGCGCCAGCAGCCAAGAAGGGACGCGAGGCCGAGCTTTCTTT.

The V and J genes are TRBV7-2 and TRBJ1-1; D call uncertain. Germline CDR1 reads SGHTA; CDR2 reads FQGNSA. The CDR3 consists of 14 residues. Trimming removed 0 bases from V and 7 bases from J, with 12 bases in between. The CDR3 coding sequence is TGTGCCAGCAGCTTAGCAGGGTCCCCCGGTGAAGCTTTCTTT. It yields the protein CASSLAGSPGEAFF.

V is TRBV10-2 and J is TRBJ2-1, with TRBD2 matching over 13 bases. The CDR3 covers 17 residues. V shed 3 bases, J shed 12 bases, and the junction held 14 bases outside the gene matches. Germline V gives CDR1 WSHSY, CDR2 SAAADI. The CDR3 DNA is TGCGCCAGCAGTGATCCTGGACTAGCGGGAGATAGCGGGAGGCAGTTCTTC. This encodes CASSDPGLAGDSGRQFF.

The gene calls are TRBV30 and TRBJ2-1, with TRBD2 as a possible D gene (5 bases). Trimming removed 4 bases at V and 0 bases at J, with 19 bases between. This CDR3 region has 17 residues. Germline loops: CDR1 GTSNPN, CDR2 SVGIG (reference sequence). The DNA of the CDR3 is TGTGCCTGGAAACCTGGCCGGGGAGCGAACTCCTACAATGAGCAGTTCTTC. The encoded protein is CAWKPGRGANSYNEQFF.

This clone was seen a handful of times. The J gene is TRBJ1-5, the V gene TRBV28, with 11 nucleotides matching TRBD1. The CDR3 extends over 19 amino acids. Trimming cost V 6 bases and J 3 bases; bases outside gene matches: 16. Germline CDR1 and CDR2: MDHEN and SYDVKM. The CDR3 region is CASSRTGQGARRFNQPQHF. In DNA, the CDR3 is TGTGCCAGCAGCCGGACAGGACAGGGGGCCCGACGATTCAATCAGCCCCAGCATTTT.

The CDR3: CASRPGTGGSKNIQYF. In DNA form, the CDR3 reads TGTGCCAGCAGACCGGGGACAGGGGGTTCCAAAAACATTCAGTACTTC. The chain employs TRBV11-2 and TRBJ2-4, with 11 bases lining up with TRBD1. Germline V gene sequence: CDR1 SGHAT, CDR2 FQNNGV. The CDR3 runs 16 residues. V gave up 6 bases and J gave up 2 bases; unmatched junction bases: 6.

This clone has a count of ten or more. The chain couples TRBV6-5 to TRBJ2-1; TRBD2 matches 10 bases. The V segment lost 6 bases and the J segment 2 bases; nucleotides outside the gene matches: 4. The CDR3 has 15 amino acids. The germline gives CDR1 MNHEY, CDR2 SVGAGI. The CDR3 loop reads CASRQREGAYNEQFF. In DNA form, the CDR3 reads TGTGCCAGCAGGCAGCGGGAGGGGGCCTACAATGAGCAGTTCTTC.

This CDR3 reads CASSLYWEGEAFF. CDR3 sequence (DNA): TGTGCCAGCAGTTTATATTGGGAGGGTGAAGCTTTCTTT. The chain recombines TRBV27 with TRBJ1-1; D gene unclear. V lost 1 base to trimming and J lost 7 bases, with 10 bases between them. CDR3 length equals 13 residues. Germline V lookup: CDR1 MNHEY, CDR2 SMNVEV (reference sequence).

The chain links TRBV7-3 to TRBJ2-5; the D gene is possibly TRBD1 (7 bases). The CDR3 has 15 residues. Per the germline V gene, CDR1 is SGHTA and CDR2 is FQGTGA. V shed 3 bases and J shed 0 bases, with 11 bases lying between them. DNA for the CDR3: TGTGCCAGCAGCTTTCAGGGGGGTGACCAAGAGACCCAGTACTTC. Protein: CASSFQGGDQETQYF.

V is TRBV7-2 and J is TRBJ2-7; D call uncertain. Trimming removed 0 bases from V and 7 bases from J, with 10 bases in between. Germline loops: CDR1 SGHTA, CDR2 FQGNSA. The CDR3 extends over 13 amino acids. DNA for the CDR3: TGTGCCAGCAGCTTAGCGCAAGGGCGGGAGCAGTACTTC. Its translation: CASSLAQGREQYF.

The chain carries TRBV9 and TRBJ2-3, with 10 bases lining up with TRBD2. Unmatched junction bases numbered 23, after V lost 4 bases and J lost 0 bases. The CDR3 has 22 amino acids. CDR1 and CDR2 (germline): SGDLS, YYNGEE. The CDR3, as DNA: TGTGCCAGCAGCCCCTGGGGACGGATAACTAGCGGGACCGACAGTAGCACAGATACGCAGTATTTT. Translated, it gives CASSPWGRITSGTDSSTDTQYF.

The J gene is TRBJ2-4, the V gene TRBV6-5; D remains ambiguous. The CDR3 covers 13 residues. V shed 6 bases and J shed 5 bases, with 11 bases lying between them. The germline CDR1 and CDR2 sequences are MNHEY and SVGAGI. Here the CDR3 DNA reads TGTGCCAGCAGCCCGATGGTTGAAAACATTCAGTACTTC. This gives the protein CASSPMVENIQYF.

On this clone itself: The sample holds other DNA sequences that translate to the same CDR3. CDR3 DNA: TGTGCCAGCAGCACGGGACTAGCAGGCACCGGGGAGCTGTTTTTT. Protein: CASSTGLAGTGELFF. V usage is TRBV7-3 and J usage is TRBJ2-2; 9 bases are a match to TRBD2. Trimming removed 5 bases from V and 4 bases from J; junction bases left unmatched: 5. The germline gives CDR1 SGHTA, CDR2 FQGTGA. This CDR3 has 15 amino acids. Together with reference TRBV7-3 and TRBJ2-2, the CDR3 gives the full variable domain: GAGVSQTPSNKVTEKGKYVELRCDPISGHTALYWYRQSLGQGPEFLIYFQGTGAADDSGLPNDRFFAVRPEGSVSTLKIQRTERGDSAVYLCASSTGLAGTGELFFGEGSRLTVL.

This clone was detected only a few times. The gene calls are TRBV7-8 and TRBJ1-2, with 8 bases that match TRBD1. The J segment lost 3 bases and the V segment lost 5 bases, leaving 8 bases of the junction unmatched. Germline V gene sequence: CDR1 SGHVS, CDR2 FQNEAQ. The CDR3 consists of 15 residues. The CDR3 spells CASSPVGQGHYGYTF. The CDR3 DNA sequence: TGTGCCAGCAGCCCTGTAGGACAGGGTCACTATGGCTACACCTTC.

This rearrangement joins TRBV11-2 to TRBJ2-3; D is unclear. V lost 7 bases, J lost 0 bases, and 14 bases lay in between. In germline, CDR1 is SGHAT, CDR2 FQNNGV. The CDR3 totals 15 residues. CDR3 DNA sequence: TGTGCCAGCACCATAACCGTCCGGAGCACAGATACGCAGTATTTT. Translating gives CASTITVRSTDTQYF.

V is TRBV28 and J is TRBJ2-5; 9 bases are shared with TRBD1. V lost 5 bases to trimming and J lost 5 bases; unmatched junction nucleotides: 21. The CDR3 runs 19 residues. The V gene's germline CDR1 is MDHEN and CDR2 SYDVKM. CDR3 coding DNA: TGTGCCAGCAGTCACCGACCAGGGGGACAGGGTTTTTACGGGGAGACCCAGTACTTC. Amino acid sequence: CASSHRPGGQGFYGETQYF. The full variable domain, with the rest looked up from reference TRBV28 and TRBJ2-5, is DVKVTQSSRYLVKRTGEKVFLECVQDMDHENMFWYRQDPGLGLRLIYFSYDVKMKEKGDIPEGYSVSREKKERFSLILESASTNQTSMYLCASSHRPGGQGFYGETQYFGPGTRLLVL.

The chain recombines TRBV29-1 with TRBJ2-1, with no clear D. The CDR3 covers 12 residues. Germline CDR1 and CDR2: SQVTM and ANQGSEA. Trimming stripped 7 bases from V and 6 bases from J, with 13 bases between. CDR3 sequence (DNA): TGCAGCGCCGATGGGGATCTCAATGAGCAGTTCTTC. This codes for CSADGDLNEQFF.